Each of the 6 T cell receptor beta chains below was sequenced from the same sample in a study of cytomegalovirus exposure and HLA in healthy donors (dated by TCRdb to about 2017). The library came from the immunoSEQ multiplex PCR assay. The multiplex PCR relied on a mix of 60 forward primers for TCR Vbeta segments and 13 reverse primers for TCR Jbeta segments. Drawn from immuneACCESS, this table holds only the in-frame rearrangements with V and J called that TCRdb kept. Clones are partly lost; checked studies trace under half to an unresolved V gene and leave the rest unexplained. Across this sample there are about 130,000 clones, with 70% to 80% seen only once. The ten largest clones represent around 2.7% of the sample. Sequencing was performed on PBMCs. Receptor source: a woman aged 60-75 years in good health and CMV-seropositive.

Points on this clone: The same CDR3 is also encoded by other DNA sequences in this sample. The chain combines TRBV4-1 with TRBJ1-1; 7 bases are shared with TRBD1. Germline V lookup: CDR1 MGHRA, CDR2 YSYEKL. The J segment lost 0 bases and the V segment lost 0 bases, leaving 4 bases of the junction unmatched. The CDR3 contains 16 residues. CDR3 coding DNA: TGCGCCAGCAGCCAAGAGACAGGGCAACTGAACACTGAAGCTTTCTTT. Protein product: CASSQETGQLNTEAFF.

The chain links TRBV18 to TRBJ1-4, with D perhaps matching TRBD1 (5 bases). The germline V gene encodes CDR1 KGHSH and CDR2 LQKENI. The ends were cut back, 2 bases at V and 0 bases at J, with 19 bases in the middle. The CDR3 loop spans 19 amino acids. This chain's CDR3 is CASSPGARHRRATNEKLFF. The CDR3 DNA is TGTGCCAGCTCACCAGGGGCGAGACATCGGAGAGCAACTAATGAAAAACTGTTTTTT.

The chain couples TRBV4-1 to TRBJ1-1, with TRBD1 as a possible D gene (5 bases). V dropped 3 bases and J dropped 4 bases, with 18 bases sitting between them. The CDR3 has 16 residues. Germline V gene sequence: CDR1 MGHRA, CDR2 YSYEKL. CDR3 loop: CASSHLPGLSSTEAFF. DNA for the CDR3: TGCGCCAGCAGCCACCTCCCGGGACTCTCGAGCACTGAAGCTTTCTTT.

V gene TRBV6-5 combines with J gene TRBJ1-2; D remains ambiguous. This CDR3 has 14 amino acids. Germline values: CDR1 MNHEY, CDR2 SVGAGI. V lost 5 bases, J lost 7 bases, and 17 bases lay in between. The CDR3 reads CASSPHARVGGYTF. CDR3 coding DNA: TGTGCCAGCAGTCCCCACGCCCGGGTAGGTGGCTACACCTTC.

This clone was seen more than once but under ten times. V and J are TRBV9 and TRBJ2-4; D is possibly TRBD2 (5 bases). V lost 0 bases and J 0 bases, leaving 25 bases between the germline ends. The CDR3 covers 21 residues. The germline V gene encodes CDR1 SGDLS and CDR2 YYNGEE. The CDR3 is CASSVATERVPNRLAKNIQYF. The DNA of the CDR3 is TGTGCCAGCAGCGTAGCTACTGAGAGGGTCCCCAACCGGCTAGCCAAAAACATTCAGTACTTC.

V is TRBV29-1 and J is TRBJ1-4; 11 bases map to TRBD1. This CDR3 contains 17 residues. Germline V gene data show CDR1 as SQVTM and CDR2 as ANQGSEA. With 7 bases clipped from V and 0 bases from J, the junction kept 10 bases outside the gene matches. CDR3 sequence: CSASGTGGSATNEKLFF. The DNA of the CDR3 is TGCAGCGCCTCCGGGACAGGGGGTAGCGCAACTAATGAAAAACTGTTTTTT.